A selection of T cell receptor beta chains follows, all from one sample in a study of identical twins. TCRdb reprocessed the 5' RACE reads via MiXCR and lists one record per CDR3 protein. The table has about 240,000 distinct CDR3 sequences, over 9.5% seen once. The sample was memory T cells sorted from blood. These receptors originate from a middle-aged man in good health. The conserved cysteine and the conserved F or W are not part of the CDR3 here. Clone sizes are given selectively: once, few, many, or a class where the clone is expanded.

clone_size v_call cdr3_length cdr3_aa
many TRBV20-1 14 SASGANSGRAYEQY
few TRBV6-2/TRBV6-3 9 ASSWRGELF
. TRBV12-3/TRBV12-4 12 ASTIGGGTYEQY
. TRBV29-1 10 SVEPALYGYT
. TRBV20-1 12 SASGAGSTDTQY
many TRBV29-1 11 SVRAGAGDTQY
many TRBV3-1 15 ASSTKGTGLPYNEQF
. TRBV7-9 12 ASSLSEVSYEQY
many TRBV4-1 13 ASSHTGDSTDTQY
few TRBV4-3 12 ASSQDTFTDTQY
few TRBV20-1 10 SANPRLDEQF
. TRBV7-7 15 ASSSPDRGDSNQPQH
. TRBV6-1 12 ASARYDSADTQY
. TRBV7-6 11 ASSLKGSDEQY
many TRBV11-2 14 ASSYGTGASNEKLF
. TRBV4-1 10 ASSQNREKLF
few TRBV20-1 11 SAREVNTGELF
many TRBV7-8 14 ASSFGGFHSTDTQY
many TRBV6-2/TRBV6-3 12 ASSFLRGAGELF
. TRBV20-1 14 SARDKELAGTYEQY
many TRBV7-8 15 ASSLALRQNVGQPQH
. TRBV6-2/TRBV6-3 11 ASKRTGEETQY
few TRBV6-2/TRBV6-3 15 ASSYPDLLRGANVLT
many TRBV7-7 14 ASSPGQGGSYNEQF
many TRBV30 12 AWSRDYTYNEQF
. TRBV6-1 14 ASRTERMAPTYEQY
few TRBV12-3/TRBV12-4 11 ASKQGGTDTQY
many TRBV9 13 ASSVDPAGVETQY
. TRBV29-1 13 SVETGTSETYEQY
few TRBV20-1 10 SAQGTSGRSL
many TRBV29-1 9 SSRDGDGYT
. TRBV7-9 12 ASSLPGVGYGYT
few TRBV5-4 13 ASSWGGGYNSPLH
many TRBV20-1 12 SARVQGATGELF
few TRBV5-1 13 ASSSDGAPDEKLF
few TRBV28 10 ASSLGGQTLH
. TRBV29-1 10 SVVDRNEKLF
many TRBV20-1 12 SARWAGSTYEQY
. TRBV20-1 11 SARGTGNQPQH
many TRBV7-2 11 ASSLRGEGEQY
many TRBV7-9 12 ASSRLPRGSPLH
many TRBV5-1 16 ASRFGLAGGPQSNEQF
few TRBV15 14 ATSRAYPSPSEKLF
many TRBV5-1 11 ASSSHQTYEQY
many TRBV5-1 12 ASSLSSGANVLT
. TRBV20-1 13 SARAFGTRYEPQH
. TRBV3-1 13 ASSQGLESNQPQH
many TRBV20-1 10 SAANGNTEAF
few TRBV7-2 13 ASSDRARLAVEQY
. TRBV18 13 ASSPPSTRNTEAF
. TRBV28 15 ASSLLGRGQVNEKLF
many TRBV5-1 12 ASSLAGTGNEQY
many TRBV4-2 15 ASSQDLGTAGANVLT